Presented here are 15 T cell receptor beta chains from one specimen sequenced in a study of metastatic and nonmetastatic thyroid tumors. No patient received treatment before thyroid surgery. TCRdb reprocessed the PCR reads via MiXCR. This table holds about 92,000 clones, about 15% found once. The sequenced material came from blood. The receptors shown here come from a female donor with papillary thyroid cancer or a benign thyroid nodule (not recorded which). Some clones in this sample may be carry-over from other donors' samples.

The chain carries TRBV5-1 and TRBJ2-7; 12 bases align to TRBD2. Germline V CDR1 and CDR2: SGHRS, YFSETQ. The CDR3 extends over 19 amino acids. The V and J ends lost 4 bases and 2 bases, in that order; junction bases with no gene match: 16. CDR3 nucleotide sequence: TGCGCCAGCAGCCTCTCCTCGGGACTAGCGGGTGGACTTCCCTACGAGCAGTACTTC. This codes for CASSLSSGLAGGLPYEQYF.

The gene calls are TRBV10-3 and TRBJ1-5; TRBD1 matches 8 bases. The CDR3 sequence is 15 residues long. The germline V gene has CDR1 ENHRY and CDR2 SYGVKD. With V trimmed by 7 bases and J by 0 bases, 5 bases remained unmatched. CDR3 region: CAIMVGQGSNQPQHF. Written as DNA, the CDR3 is TGTGCCATCATGGTTGGACAGGGTAGCAATCAGCCCCAGCATTTT.

This clone was counted only a few times. The rearrangement links TRBV6-1 to TRBJ2-7, with 7 bases lining up with TRBD2. The CDR3 length is 16 residues. CDR1 is MNHNS, CDR2 SASEGT, per germline. The junction had 6 bases not matched to a gene; V was cut back by 1 base and J by 0 bases. In DNA, the CDR3 is TGTGCCAGCAGTGAAGTCCTAGCGGCGGCCTCCTACGAGCAGTACTTC. Translated, it gives CASSEVLAAASYEQYF.

The chain uses TRBV28 and TRBJ2-7; 11 bases are shared with TRBD2. The CDR3 sequence is 17 residues long. The ends lost 4 bases at V and 3 bases at J; junction bases unmatched: 11. In germline, CDR1 is MDHEN, CDR2 SYDVKM. The DNA of the CDR3 is TGTGCCAGCAGTTCGCCCGTGGGACTAGCGGTTCTCTACGAGCAGTACTTC. Translation gives CASSSPVGLAVLYEQYF.

As regards this clone: One junction end disagrees with the germline gene, perhaps due to a read error. This sequence joins TRBV2 and TRBJ2-7; perhaps TRBD2 as D (6 bases). Germline V gives CDR1 SNHLY, CDR2 FYNNEI. The CDR3 is made up of 11 amino acids. CDR3 nucleotides: TGTGCCAGCAGTGGGGAGGACTTGGCCCAATTC. It yields the protein CASSGEDLAQF.

With respect to this clone: At one end, the junction sequence differs from germline, possibly due to a read error. This chain uses TRBV19 with TRBJ1-2, with a possible D match to TRBD1 (5 bases). CDR3 length: 15 amino acids. The germline CDR1 and CDR2 sequences are LNHDA and SQIVND (reference sequence). The CDR3 DNA reads TGTGCCAGTAGCTCGGGGCGGGTGACACCCTATGGCTGCACCTTC. This encodes CASSSGRVTPYGCTF.

This clone was picked up many times. This CDR3 is also generated by other DNA sequences in the sample. The rearrangement links TRBV5-4 to TRBJ2-1, with D maybe TRBD1 (5 bases). This CDR3 comprises 15 residues. V was shortened by 6 bases and J by 7 bases, with 20 bases between the two germline ends. The germline gives CDR1 SGHNT, CDR2 YYREEE (reference sequence). The CDR3 protein is CASTVRDSRVNEQFF. In nucleotides, the CDR3 is TGTGCCAGCACAGTACGAGACAGTAGAGTAAATGAGCAGTTCTTC. Based on the CDR3 plus reference TRBV5-4 and TRBJ2-1, the full variable domain is ETGVTQSPTHLIKTRGQQVTLRCSSQSGHNTVSWYQQALGQGPQFIFQYYREEENGRGNFPPRFSGLQFPNYSSELNVNALELDDSALYLCASTVRDSRVNEQFFGPGTRLTVL.

This clone was counted ten times or more. In nucleotides, the CDR3 is TGTGCCAGCAGTGCAGATAGGGTGGTTACTTCACCCCTCCACTTT. Its translation is CASSADRVVTSPLHF. The gene calls are TRBV2 and TRBJ1-6; D remains unclear. This CDR3 spans 15 amino acids. Trimming pared 4 bases from V and 9 bases from J, leaving 16 bases between. Germline-derived CDR1 and CDR2 are SNHLY and FYNNEI.

This clone was seen many times. This specimen includes other DNA sequences encoding the same CDR3. The chain carries TRBV11-1 and TRBJ1-1; the D gene is possibly TRBD1 (5 bases). The CDR3 has 14 residues. The germline V and J ends were trimmed by 0 bases and 4 bases, with 9 bases remaining between them. Germline-derived CDR1 and CDR2 are SGHAT and FQDESV (reference sequence). The CDR3 nucleotides read TGTGCCAGCAGCTTAGCAGGGGCCGGCACTGAAGCTTTCTTT. This sequence encodes CASSLAGAGTEAFF.

The table lists this clone with many counts. CDR3 sequence: CASRPGNYEQYF. CDR3 sequence (DNA): TGTGCCAGCCGTCCAGGGAACTACGAGCAGTACTTC. The J gene is TRBJ2-7, the V gene TRBV6-2 or TRBV6-3; TRBD1 might be the D (5 bases). Trimming stripped 8 bases from V and 3 bases from J, with 11 bases between. Germline V gene lookup returns CDR1 MNHEY and CDR2 SVGEGT. This CDR3 region has 12 residues.

In this sample, this clone turned up many times. V usage is TRBV11-3 and J usage is TRBJ2-3; 10 bases fit TRBD2. Trimming removed 10 bases from V and 4 bases from J; junction bases left unmatched: 8. This CDR3 comprises 14 residues. Germline lookup yields CDR1 SGHNT and CDR2 YENEEA. The CDR3 coding sequence is TGTGCCATCGGGCTAGCGGGGGTCGCAGATACGCAGTATTTT. Translated: CAIGLAGVADTQYF.

Ten or more counts support this clone. This same CDR3 is encoded by further DNA sequences in the sample. The chain uses TRBV11-3 and TRBJ2-6; tentatively, D is TRBD1 or TRBD2 (5 bases each). Trimming stripped 5 bases from V and 4 bases from J, with 15 bases between. The CDR3 has 16 residues. CDR1 and CDR2 from the germline V gene are SGHNT and YENEEA. This chain's CDR3 is CASSTGLATGANVLTF. The CDR3 DNA sequence: TGTGCCAGCAGCACAGGACTGGCCACCGGGGCCAACGTCCTGACTTTC. Looking up the rest from reference TRBV11-3 and TRBJ2-6 gives the full variable domain: EAGVVQSPRYKIIEKKQPVAFWCNPISGHNTLYWYLQNLGQGPELLIRYENEEAVDDSQLPKDRFSAERLKGVDSTLKIQPAELGDSAVYLCASSTGLATGANVLTFGAGSRLTVL.

This clone turned up a few times. Possible read error: a much larger clone is one base away. The chain is built from TRBV13 and TRBJ1-2, with D hard to call. V dropped 8 bases and J dropped 9 bases, with 22 bases sitting between them. CDR1 PRHDT and CDR2 FYEKMQ come from the germline V gene (reference sequence). The length of the CDR3 is 14 residues. The CDR3 DNA reads as TGTGCCAGCCTCAGAGGAGACAACAGTTTAAGCTACACCTTC. As protein: CASLRGDNSLSYTF.

As regards this clone: One end of the junction fails to match germline, which may point to a read error. This chain joins TRBV3-1 and TRBJ1-2, with no clear D. The CDR3 runs to 12 residues. Germline CDR1 LGHDT, CDR2 YNNKEL (reference sequence). The CDR3 DNA sequence: TGTGCCAGCGGCCAAGGAACAGCCGCCTACACCTTC. It translates to CASGQGTAAYTF. Full variable domain (outside the CDR3, taken from reference TRBV3-1 and TRBJ1-2): DTAVSQTPKYLVTQMGNDKSIKCEQNLGHDTMYWYKQDSKKFLKIMFSYNNKELIINETVPNRFSPKSPDKAHLNLHINSLELGDSAVYFCASGQGTAAYTFGSGTRLTVV.

This clone was found many times. This chain links TRBV10-2 with TRBJ2-1; TRBD2 might be the D (7 bases). The CDR3 consists of 16 residues. V was trimmed by 5 bases and J by 6 bases, leaving 20 bases between them. Per germline, CDR1 WSHSY and CDR2 SAAADI. The DNA of the CDR3 is TGCGCCAGCAGTACCTCCGGAGGGGGGGATGGCAATGAGCAGTTCTTC. Translation: CASSTSGGGDGNEQFF.